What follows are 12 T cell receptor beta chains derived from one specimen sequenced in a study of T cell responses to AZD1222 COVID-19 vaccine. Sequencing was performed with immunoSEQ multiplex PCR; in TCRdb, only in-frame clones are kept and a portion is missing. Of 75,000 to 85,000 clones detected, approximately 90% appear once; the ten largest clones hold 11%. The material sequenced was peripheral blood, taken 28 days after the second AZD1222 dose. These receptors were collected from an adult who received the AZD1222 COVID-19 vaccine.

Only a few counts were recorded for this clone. The CDR3: CASSLGGGAVAEAFF. Written as DNA, the CDR3 is TGCGCCAGCAGCTTGGGTGGGGGAGCGGTCGCTGAAGCTTTCTTT. V is TRBV5-1 and J is TRBJ1-1, with D perhaps matching TRBD1 (5 bases). V was shortened by 0 bases and J by 6 bases, with 15 bases between the two germline ends. CDR1 is SGHRS and CDR2 is YFSETQ in the germline V gene. This CDR3 contains 15 residues. Combining the CDR3 with reference TRBV5-1 and TRBJ1-1 gives the whole variable domain KAGVTQTPRYLIKTRGQQVTLSCSPISGHRSVSWYQQTPGQGLQFLFEYFSETQRNKGNFPGRFSGRQFSNSRSEMNVSTLELGDSALYLCASSLGGGAVAEAFFGQGTRLTVV.

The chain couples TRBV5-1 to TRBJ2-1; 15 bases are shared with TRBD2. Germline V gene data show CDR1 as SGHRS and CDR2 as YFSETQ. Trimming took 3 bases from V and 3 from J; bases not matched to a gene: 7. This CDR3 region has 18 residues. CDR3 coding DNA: TGCGCCAGCAGCTCCGGGACTAGCGGGGGGCTGGGCTACAATGAGCAGTTCTTC. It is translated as CASSSGTSGGLGYNEQFF. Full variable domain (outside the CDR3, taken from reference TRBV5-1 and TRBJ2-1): KAGVTQTPRYLIKTRGQQVTLSCSPISGHRSVSWYQQTPGQGLQFLFEYFSETQRNKGNFPGRFSGRQFSNSRSEMNVSTLELGDSALYLCASSSGTSGGLGYNEQFFGPGTRLTVL.

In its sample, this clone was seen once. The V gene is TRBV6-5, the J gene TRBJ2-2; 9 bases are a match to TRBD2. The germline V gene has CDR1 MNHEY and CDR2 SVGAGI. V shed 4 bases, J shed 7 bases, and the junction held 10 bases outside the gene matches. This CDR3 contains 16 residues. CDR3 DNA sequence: TGTGCCAGCAGTTTAGCGGGGGCTAGGTTGGTCGGGGAGCTGTTTTTT. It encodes CASSLAGARLVGELFF.

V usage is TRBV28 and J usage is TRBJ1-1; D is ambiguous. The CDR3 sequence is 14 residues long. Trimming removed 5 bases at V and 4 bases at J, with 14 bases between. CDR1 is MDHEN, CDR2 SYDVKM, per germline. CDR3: CASSPGVVGTEAFF. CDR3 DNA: TGTGCCAGCAGTCCTGGAGTCGTTGGCACTGAAGCTTTCTTT.

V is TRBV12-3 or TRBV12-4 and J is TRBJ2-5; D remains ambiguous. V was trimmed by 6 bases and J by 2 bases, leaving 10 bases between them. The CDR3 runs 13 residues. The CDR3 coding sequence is TGTGCCAGCAGACTATCTTCACAAGAGACCCAGTACTTC. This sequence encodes CASRLSSQETQYF.

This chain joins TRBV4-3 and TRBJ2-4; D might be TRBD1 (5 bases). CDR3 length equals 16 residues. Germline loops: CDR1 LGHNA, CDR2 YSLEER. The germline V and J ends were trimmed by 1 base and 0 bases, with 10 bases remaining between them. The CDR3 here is CASSQGTFGAKNIQYF. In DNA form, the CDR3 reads TGCGCCAGCAGCCAAGGGACATTCGGAGCCAAAAACATTCAGTACTTC.

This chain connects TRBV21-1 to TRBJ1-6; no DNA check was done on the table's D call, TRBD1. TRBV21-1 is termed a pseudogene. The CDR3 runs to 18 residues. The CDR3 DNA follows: TGTGCCAGCAGCAAGGAGGAGGACAGGTCGGAAGATAATTCACCCCTCCACTTT. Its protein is CASSKEEDRSEDNSPLHF.

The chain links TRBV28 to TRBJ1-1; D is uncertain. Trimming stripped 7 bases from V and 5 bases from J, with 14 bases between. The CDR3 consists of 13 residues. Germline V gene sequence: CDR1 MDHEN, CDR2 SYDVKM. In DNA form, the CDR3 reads TGTGCCAGCACCTTAGGTGGAAGGACTGAAGCTTTCTTT. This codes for CASTLGGRTEAFF.

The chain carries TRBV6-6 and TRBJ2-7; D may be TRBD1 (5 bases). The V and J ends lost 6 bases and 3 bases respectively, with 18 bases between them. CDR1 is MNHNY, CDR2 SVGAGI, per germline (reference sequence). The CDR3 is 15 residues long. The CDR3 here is CASSPRKGQNYEQYF. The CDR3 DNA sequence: TGTGCCAGCAGCCCCCGGAAGGGGCAGAACTACGAGCAGTACTTC.

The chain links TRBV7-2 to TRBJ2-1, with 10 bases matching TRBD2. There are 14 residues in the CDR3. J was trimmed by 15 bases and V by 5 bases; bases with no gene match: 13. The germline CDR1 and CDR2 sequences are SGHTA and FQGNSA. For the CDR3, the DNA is TGTGCCAGCAGCCAGGCGCAGCGGGGGGGCCGCTCGTTCTTC. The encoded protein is CASSQAQRGGRSFF.

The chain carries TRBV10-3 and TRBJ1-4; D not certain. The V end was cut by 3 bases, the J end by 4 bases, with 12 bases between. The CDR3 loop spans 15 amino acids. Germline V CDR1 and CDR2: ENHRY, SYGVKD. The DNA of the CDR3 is TGTGCCATCAGTGACGATGGGCAGATTAATGAAAAACTGTTTTTT. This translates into CAISDDGQINEKLFF.

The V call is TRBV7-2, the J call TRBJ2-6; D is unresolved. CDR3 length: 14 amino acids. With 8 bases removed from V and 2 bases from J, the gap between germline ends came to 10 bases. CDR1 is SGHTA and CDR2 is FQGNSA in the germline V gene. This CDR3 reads CASRPSAGANVLTF. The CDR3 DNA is TGTGCCAGCCGCCCCTCGGCTGGGGCCAACGTCCTGACTTTC.